This TCR beta chain appears in the sequencing data of a study of CD8 T cells in Susac syndrome. TEMRA cells were FACS-enriched and CD8+ and CD4+ T cells negatively isolated. RNA totalling 0.5 to 1 ug underwent reverse transcription with random hexamers. The method of amplification for TCR beta CDR3 was immunoSEQ multiplex PCR, covering 54 Vbeta and 13 Jbeta. TCRdb used MiXCR to reprocess the immunoSEQ multiplex PCR reads, holding one entry per CDR3 protein. The repertoire includes approximately 170,000 distinct CDR3 sequences, roughly 94% of them detected once, and 0.09% to 0.1% sits in the top ten. The source of this sequence is a human donor with multiple sclerosis. Sequences were obtained from CD4+ T cells from PBMCs.

CDR3 in amino acids: CASSIDGATDTQYF. The CDR3 bases are TGTGCCAGTAGTATAGATGGGGCCACAGATACGCAGTATTTT. This chain connects TRBV19 to TRBJ2-3; TRBD1 is a possible D gene (5 bases). This CDR3 has 14 residues. CDR1 and CDR2 from the germline V gene are LNHDA and SQIVND (reference sequence). V was trimmed by 0 bases and J by 2 bases, leaving 6 bases between them.